Listed here are 10 T cell receptor beta chains from one sample, sequenced in a study of shared clonotypes between healthy human individuals (dated by TCRdb to 2018 to 2021). The library was generated by the immunoSEQ multiplex PCR assay. Drawn from immuneACCESS, this table holds only the in-frame rearrangements with V and J called that TCRdb kept. Clones are partly lost; checked studies trace under half to an unresolved V gene and leave the rest unexplained. The sample contains millions of clones, more than 90% of them found a single time. 0.14% of the sample rests with the top ten. The source material was naive CD4+ T cells sorted from blood. The sample's cell subset or site label is to be understood as: CD45RA+ positively selected. The receptors were sampled from a man between 18 and 29 years old in good health.

The gene calls are TRBV23-1 and TRBJ2-3, with a tentative D call TRBD1 (5 bases). TRBV23-1 carries the ORF label, with uncertain function. This CDR3 has 13 amino acids. With 0 bases removed from V and 8 bases from J, the gap between germline ends came to 9 bases. This CDR3 is CASSQSGVGTQYF. Here the CDR3 DNA reads TGCGCCAGCAGTCAATCAGGGGTAGGTACGCAGTATTTT.

This clone has a single count. This chain links TRBV7-6 with TRBJ2-5; D call uncertain. There are 12 residues in the CDR3. The germline gives CDR1 SGHVS, CDR2 FNYEAQ. Trimming took off 3 bases at V and 4 bases at J, with 6 bases between the two ends. CDR3 nucleotides: TGTGCCAGCAGCTTGAGTATAGAGACCCAGTACTTC. Translating gives CASSLSIETQYF.

CDR3 sequence reads: CASSQDPYADNEQFF. The CDR3 region has the DNA TGCGCCAGCAGCCAAGACCCGTACGCAGACAATGAGCAGTTCTTC. The rearrangement joins TRBV4-3 to TRBJ2-1; D uncertain. This CDR3 comprises 15 residues. The germline V and J ends were trimmed by 0 bases and 5 bases, with 11 bases remaining between them. The V gene's germline CDR1 is LGHNA and CDR2 YSLEER.

This clone was seen more than once but under ten times. The chain employs TRBV6-6 and TRBJ1-5; a weak D match, TRBD1 (5 bases). In germline, CDR1 is MNHNY, CDR2 SVGAGI (reference sequence). The CDR3 sequence is 15 residues long. Trimming left V 4 bases short and J 4 bases short, with 14 bases between. The CDR3, as DNA: TGTGCCAGCAGTTCATTCGGGACTTCTAATCAGCCCCAGCATTTT. Its translation: CASSSFGTSNQPQHF.

The chain uses TRBV30 and TRBJ1-5; D ambiguous. The CDR3 contains 15 residues. V was trimmed by 0 bases and J by 3 bases, leaving 12 bases between them. Germline V gives CDR1 GTSNPN, CDR2 SVGIG (reference sequence). CDR3 in DNA: TGTGCCTGGAGTGTACAAAGGCAGGACAATCAGCCCCAGCATTTT. Amino acid sequence: CAWSVQRQDNQPQHF.

CDR3 protein: CASSLETHNEQFF. CDR3 DNA: TGTGCCAGCAGCTTAGAGACCCACAATGAGCAGTTCTTC. The chain combines TRBV11-2 with TRBJ2-1; no definite D call. The CDR3 extends over 13 amino acids. From germline, CDR1 is SGHAT and CDR2 FQNNGV. V was pared by 0 bases and J by 5 bases, with 5 bases between.

The rearrangement links TRBV5-1 to TRBJ2-1; 8 nucleotides agree with TRBD1. This CDR3 is built from 13 residues. V shed 5 bases, J shed 7 bases, and the junction held 5 bases outside the gene matches. The germline CDR1 and CDR2 sequences are SGHRS and YFSETQ. CDR3: CASSRTGWNEQFF. CDR3 nucleotide sequence: TGCGCCAGCAGTCGGACAGGGTGGAATGAGCAGTTCTTC. The whole variable domain, filled in from reference TRBV5-1 and TRBJ2-1, reads KAGVTQTPRYLIKTRGQQVTLSCSPISGHRSVSWYQQTPGQGLQFLFEYFSETQRNKGNFPGRFSGRQFSNSRSEMNVSTLELGDSALYLCASSRTGWNEQFFGPGTRLTVL.

This clone was seen just once. The chain uses TRBV28 and TRBJ2-7; 8 bases line up with TRBD1. Germline CDR1 is MDHEN and CDR2 is SYDVKM. V trimming: 6 bases; J trimming: 7 bases; junction bases outside the gene matches: 8. The CDR3 length is 13 residues. In DNA, the CDR3 is TGTGCCAGCAGATCAGGACAGGGCGATGAGCAGTACTTC. Encoded protein: CASRSGQGDEQYF.

The rearrangement joins TRBV19 to TRBJ1-3; 12 positions match TRBD1. J lost 0 bases, V lost 9 bases, and 3 bases had no gene match. Germline assignment: CDR1 LNHDA and CDR2 SQIVND (reference sequence). CDR3 length: 15 residues. The CDR3 here is CASRDRGHSGNTIYF. CDR3 coding DNA: TGTGCCAGCCGGGACAGGGGGCACTCTGGAAACACCATATATTTT.

The chain is built from TRBV28 and TRBJ2-6; no firm D call. Germline V gene sequence: CDR1 MDHEN, CDR2 SYDVKM. The CDR3 length is 17 residues. Trimming pared 1 base from V and 3 bases from J, leaving 13 bases between. The DNA of the CDR3 is TGTGCCAGCAGTTTATACCAGGAAACTTTTGGGGCCAACGTCCTGACTTTC. It translates to CASSLYQETFGANVLTF.